This TCR beta chain emerged from a study of T cell responses to AZD1222 COVID-19 vaccine (dated by TCRdb to the early 2020s). For context, the study as a whole: AZD1222 recipients given second doses at about 4 weeks or at about 12 weeks were pooled, since spike-specific TCR depth and breadth were not found to differ between the two schedules. Trial participants were enrolled by age into 18-55, 56-69 and 70-plus year subgroups, with about 150, 28 and 57 TCR-sequenced participants respectively. A total of 233 trial participants underwent TCR sequencing, of whom 207 received two doses of AZD1222 and approximately 25 received two doses of the MenACWY control vaccine.

The germline V gene sets CDR1 to WSHSY and CDR2 to SAAADI. The CDR3, from cysteine to phenylalanine, totals 12 residues. Of the read, only the CDR3 DNA is kept; its 36 bases are in frame from base 1. V drops 0 bases and J drops 8 bases, leaving 7 bases in between. On this clone: Its antigen is unknown. No qualities accompany the bases; no much larger clone lies one base away.

The sample's time point label, decoded: baseline before first vaccination. Vaccinee samples were obtained from the UK trials COV001 and COV002, which included a single-blind randomized controlled phase 2/3 trial of AZD1222 (ChAdOx1 nCoV-19) in healthy adults. Trial participant PBMC samples were collected at day 0 and day 28 after the second dose for TCRbeta chain sequencing. What the work shows at the level of the full study, not this receptor alone: In the small 56-69-year group, the increase in depth fell short of significance, most likely because of low power. CD4 TCRs associated with the vaccine covered the entire spike protein, and the dominant responses were in regions 160-218 and 743-854. Because no day 14 peak-response samples were available, the repertoires could be characterized only after the peak T cell response. After two AZD1222 doses, both the breadth and the depth of spike-specific TCRs were significantly higher than at day 0 and than in MenACWY recipients. Conclusions about previously exposed vaccinees are limited because only six or seven AZD1222 recipients were SARS-CoV-2 seropositive at baseline. Reportedly, almost half of the unique spike-specific TCRs recognized epitopes lying outside the regions that are mutated in the B.1.351 and B.1.1.7 variants. Most participants were white British and females outnumbered males, and the authors suggested that clonal diversity may have been underestimated.

The CDR3 regions of human TCRbeta chains were analyzed by immunosequencing. On the study's bioinformatics: TCRs in the repertoires were compared against a reference library of SARS-CoV-2-specific TCRs that had been generated with the MIRA antigen-specificity platform. Breadth meant the fraction of unique TCRs that were SARS-CoV-2-associated, whereas depth meant the fraction of total T cells that were SARS-CoV-2-associated. Each spike-specific TCR was assigned to its reactive spike region and to a CD4 or CD8 class using the MIRA data. Log10-transformed breadth and depth values were compared by one-way ANOVA with Sidak's multiple comparisons tests. Held by TCRdb, this immuneACCESS table contains in-frame sequences only and omits some clones. Under half of the omission traces to an unresolved V gene where checked; the cause of the rest is unknown. V, J and clone size reflect that table, while D and trimming were determined from the DNA. The sample table contains around 100,000 clones; only one count was recorded for 75% to 90% of them. The ten largest clones add up to 20% to 25% of the sample.

Here the sequenced sample was peripheral blood, taken on day 0 of AZD1222 vaccination. The sequence was collected from an adult in good health. This sequence uses TRBV10-2 and TRBJ1-2, with the D segment identity uncertain. The nucleotides read TGCGCCAGCAGTGAGTCTGTGACAGGCTACACCTTC. It codes for CASSESVTGYTF.